The 12 T cell receptor beta chains listed next were all sequenced from one sample in a study of neoadjuvant nivolumab and ipilimumab in lung cancer. TCRdb keeps only in-frame clones here, not all; method: immunoSEQ multiplex PCR. The data contain about 18,000 clones, more than 75% of them seen just once; the ten biggest clones take up more than 6%. This material consisted of tumor tissue, taken after neoadjuvant nivolumab, alone or with ipilimumab, at or shortly before surgery. Every receptor here comes from an adult with non-small cell lung cancer.

The chain recombines TRBV6-1 with TRBJ1-2; no definite D call. This CDR3 spans 14 amino acids. Germline V gene sequence: CDR1 MNHNS, CDR2 SASEGT. The ends were cut back, 1 base at V and 4 bases at J, with 10 bases in the middle. CDR3 sequence: CASSEVAGGYGYTF. The CDR3 DNA reads as TGTGCCAGCAGTGAAGTTGCGGGCGGCTATGGCTACACCTTC.

This rearrangement joins TRBV9 to TRBJ2-1, with D perhaps TRBD1 (6 bases). Trimming took 0 bases from V and 7 from J, leaving 11 bases between them. CDR1 is SGDLS and CDR2 is YYNGEE in the germline V gene. This CDR3 has 14 amino acids. CDR3 region: CASSVGPGVNEQFF. CDR3 in DNA: TGTGCCAGCAGCGTAGGGCCAGGGGTTAATGAGCAGTTCTTC.

A few counts support this clone. The chain uses TRBV5-1 and TRBJ2-2, with D possibly being TRBD1 (5 bases). This CDR3 region has 15 residues. Germline loops: CDR1 SGHRS, CDR2 YFSETQ. Trimming removed 0 bases at V and 6 bases at J, with 12 bases between. CDR3 nucleotide sequence: TGCGCCAGCAGCTTGGACCAAGGGGTCGCCGGGGAGCTGTTTTTT. Protein sequence: CASSLDQGVAGELFF.

The chain has TRBV7-3 and TRBJ1-1; 7 bases map to TRBD1. This CDR3 has 13 amino acids. V shed 3 bases and J 4 bases; nucleotides not matched to a gene: 2. Germline assignment: CDR1 SGHTA and CDR2 FQGTGA. CDR3 sequence (DNA): TGTGCCAGCAGCTTGTCAGGGGGCACTGAAGCTTTCTTT. Translated, it gives CASSLSGGTEAFF.

This sequence joins TRBV9 and TRBJ1-2; 7 bases match TRBD1. V trimming: 3 bases; J trimming: 4 bases; junction bases outside the gene matches: 6. Germline CDR1 is SGDLS and CDR2 is YYNGEE. This CDR3 spans 14 amino acids. The CDR3 DNA reads as TGTGCCAGCAGCGCCCAGACAGGGCTCTATGGCTACACCTTC. Encoded protein: CASSAQTGLYGYTF.

This clone is medium-sized (0.01 to 0.1%) in the sample. The chain links TRBV11-2 to TRBJ2-7; 8 bases are a match to TRBD2. Germline CDR1 SGHAT, CDR2 FQNNGV. After removal of 0 bases from V and 7 bases from J, the junction contained 5 bases not matched to a gene. The CDR3 length is 14 residues. In DNA, the CDR3 is TGTGCCAGCAGCTTAGAACTAGCGGTGGGGGAGCAGTACTTC. As protein: CASSLELAVGEQYF.

CDR3 region: CASNNRGYNYGYTF. The CDR3, as DNA: TGTGCCAGCAATAATCGGGGCTACAACTATGGCTACACCTTC. The chain couples TRBV6-1 to TRBJ1-2; D may be TRBD1 (5 bases). Germline V gene data show CDR1 as MNHNS and CDR2 as SASEGT. The CDR3 is 14 residues long. V was cut by 7 bases and J by 2 bases, with 14 bases left in between.

The chain employs TRBV7-2 and TRBJ2-1; 13 bases align to TRBD2. Germline V gives CDR1 SGHTA, CDR2 FQGNSA. The junction had 11 bases not matched to a gene; V was cut back by 4 bases and J by 8 bases. The CDR3 covers 17 residues. CDR3 in DNA: TGTGCCAGCAGCTCTCCAGCCGATGGACTAGCGGGAGATGAGCAGTTCTTC. Protein product: CASSSPADGLAGDEQFF.

The rearrangement joins TRBV9 to TRBJ2-5, with D possibly called TRBD1 or TRBD2 (5 bases each). Trimming shortened V by 0 bases and J by 4 bases, and 10 bases separated the two germline ends. This CDR3 has 14 amino acids. Germline-derived CDR1 and CDR2 are SGDLS and YYNGEE. The CDR3 spells CASSVDGAGETQYF. DNA for the CDR3: TGTGCCAGCAGCGTAGATGGGGCGGGAGAGACCCAGTACTTC.

This clone was counted between two and nine times. CDR3 loop: CASSEQGAWEQYF. CDR3 DNA: TGTGCCAGCAGTGAACAGGGGGCATGGGAGCAGTACTTC. V usage is TRBV6-4 and J usage is TRBJ2-7; 9 nucleotides agree with TRBD1. Per the germline V gene, CDR1 is MRHNA and CDR2 is SNTAGT. This CDR3 contains 13 residues. Germline trimming cut 3 bases from V and 7 bases from J; bases unmatched to any gene: 4.

This sequence joins TRBV11-2 and TRBJ1-2; no clear D. Trimming pared 7 bases from V and 6 bases from J, leaving 15 bases between. This CDR3 contains 13 residues. Germline CDR1 reads SGHAT; CDR2 reads FQNNGV. CDR3 loop: CASTSYKKDGYTF. The CDR3 DNA sequence: TGTGCCAGCACCTCCTATAAAAAGGATGGCTACACCTTC. Based on the CDR3 plus reference TRBV11-2 and TRBJ1-2, the full variable domain is EAGVAQSPRYKIIEKRQSVAFWCNPISGHATLYWYQQILGQGPKLLIQFQNNGVVDDSQLPKDRFSAERLKGVDSTLKIQPAKLEDSAVYLCASTSYKKDGYTFGSGTRLTVV.

The chain recombines TRBV5-4 with TRBJ2-7, with D perhaps matching TRBD1 (6 bases). Germline V gene sequence: CDR1 SGHNT, CDR2 YYREEE (reference sequence). Trimming shortened V by 5 bases and J by 0 bases, and 18 bases separated the two germline ends. There are 16 residues in the CDR3. The CDR3 bases are TGTGCCAGCAGTTATAGGACAGTACTAACCTCCTACGAGCAGTACTTC. This encodes CASSYRTVLTSYEQYF.